This section outlines one T cell receptor beta chain sequence together with its context. Its target is not known. The data were taken from a study of cytomegalovirus exposure and HLA in healthy donors. Looking at the study overall: There were a few hundred genotyped donors. Of these, roughly 82% fell in the genetic ancestry cluster associated with self-reported Caucasian donors. The study's findings and limits: It was taken for granted in presence/absence analyses that sequencing depth across donors was roughly uniform.

The germline V gene encodes CDR1 SGHRS and CDR2 YFSETQ. After removal of 0 bases from V and 2 bases from J, the junction contained 8 bases not matched to a gene. The CDR3 spans 16 residues. Healthy bone marrow donors made up the donor group. Use of 60 Vbeta and 13 Jbeta primers characterized the PCR. Per the original methods: In a later analysis, of 80 million to 90 million unique beta chains, around 11 million appeared in at least two donors. The table came from immunoSEQ multiplex PCR; TCRdb's copy has only in-frame clones and leaves some out. The D gene and trimming were derived from the DNA, and the V and J assignments and clone size from that table. Of around 180,000 clones listed, around 80% were seen once; the top ten hold roughly 1.4%.

The J gene is TRBJ2-7, the V gene TRBV5-1; TRBD1 aligns across 7 bases. The source of this sequence is a woman in her twenties or thirties in good health and CMV-seropositive. The sample was PBMCs. In DNA, the CDR3 is TGCGCCAGCAGCTTGGCCCCCGGGACAGAGCCCTACGAGCAGTACTTC. Translating it yields CASSLAPGTEPYEQYF.